Reported below is one TCR beta chain. This CDR3 is 16 amino acids long. Germline V gene data show CDR1 as KGHDR and CDR2 as SFDVKD. The V gene lost 4 bases and the J gene lost 0 bases, with 13 bases spanning the gap. This entry is derived from a study of blood T cell repertoires in COVID-19. Overall study: The United States, Italy and Spain supplied acute and convalescent COVID-19 samples. Sources were T cells, B-cell-depleted T cells, or PBMCs; the material itself was cDNA or gDNA.

Per the study methods: Amplification of reference gene primers was used by the study to estimate nucleated cell counts. Using immunoSEQ multiplex PCR, the repertoire was profiled, and TCRdb retains in-frame clones only, with some absent. V and J calls plus clone size are reproduced from that table; the DNA served to infer D and trimming. The data hold 45,000 to 70,000 clones, with 75% to 85% observed a single time. This TCR came from a man aged 60 to 69 with acute or convalescent COVID-19. The chain recombines TRBV24-1 with TRBJ2-3; a weak D match, TRBD1 (6 bases). Specimen: peripheral blood. This CDR3 is CATSEARGKSTDTQYF. CDR3 coding DNA: TGTGCCACCAGTGAAGCCAGGGGAAAAAGCACAGATACGCAGTATTTT.